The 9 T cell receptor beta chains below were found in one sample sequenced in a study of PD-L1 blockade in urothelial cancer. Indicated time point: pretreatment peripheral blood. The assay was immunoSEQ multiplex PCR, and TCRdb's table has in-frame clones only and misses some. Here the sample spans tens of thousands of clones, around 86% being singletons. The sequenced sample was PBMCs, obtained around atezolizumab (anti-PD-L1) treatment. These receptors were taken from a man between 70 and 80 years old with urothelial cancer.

The CDR3 DNA follows: TGTGCCAGCAGCTCCTTACTCCCCTACGAGCAGTACTTC. This translates into CASSSLLPYEQYF. The chain has TRBV5-4 and TRBJ2-7; D is uncertain. The CDR3 totals 13 residues. Germline CDR1 SGHNT, CDR2 YYREEE (reference sequence). Deletions cut 3 bases from V and 2 bases from J, with 9 bases between.

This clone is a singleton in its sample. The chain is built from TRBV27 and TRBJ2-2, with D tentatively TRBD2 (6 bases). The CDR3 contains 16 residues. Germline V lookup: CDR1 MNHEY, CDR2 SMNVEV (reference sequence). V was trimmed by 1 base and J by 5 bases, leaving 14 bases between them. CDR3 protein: CASSLLGGEGTGELFF. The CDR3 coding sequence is TGTGCCAGCAGTTTATTGGGGGGAGAGGGAACCGGGGAGCTGTTTTTT.

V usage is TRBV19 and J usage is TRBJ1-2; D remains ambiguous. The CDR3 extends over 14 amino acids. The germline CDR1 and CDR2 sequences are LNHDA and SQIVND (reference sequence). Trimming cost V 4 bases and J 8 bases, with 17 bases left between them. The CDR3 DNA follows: TGTGCCAGTAGTAAACACGCGGCCCCTGGAGGCTACACCTTC. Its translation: CASSKHAAPGGYTF.

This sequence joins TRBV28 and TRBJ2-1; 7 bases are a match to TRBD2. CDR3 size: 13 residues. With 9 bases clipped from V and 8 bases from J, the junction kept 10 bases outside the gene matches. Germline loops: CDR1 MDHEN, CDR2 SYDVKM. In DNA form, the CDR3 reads TGTGCCAGTGCGGGAGTACGGAGCGATGAGCAGTTCTTC. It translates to CASAGVRSDEQFF.

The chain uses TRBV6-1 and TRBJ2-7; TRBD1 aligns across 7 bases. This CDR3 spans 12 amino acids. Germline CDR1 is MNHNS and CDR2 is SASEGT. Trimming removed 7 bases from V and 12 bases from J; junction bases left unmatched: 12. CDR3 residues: CASTSSLGQRYF. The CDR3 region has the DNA TGTGCCAGCACATCGTCGCTGGGACAGAGGTACTTC.

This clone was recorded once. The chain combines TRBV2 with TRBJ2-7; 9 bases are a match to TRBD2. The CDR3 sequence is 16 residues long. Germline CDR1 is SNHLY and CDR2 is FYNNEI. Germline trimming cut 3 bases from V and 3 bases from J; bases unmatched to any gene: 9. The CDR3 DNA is TGTGCCAGCAGTGATAGCGGGAGCCCCTCGGTCTACGAGCAGTACTTC. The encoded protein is CASSDSGSPSVYEQYF.

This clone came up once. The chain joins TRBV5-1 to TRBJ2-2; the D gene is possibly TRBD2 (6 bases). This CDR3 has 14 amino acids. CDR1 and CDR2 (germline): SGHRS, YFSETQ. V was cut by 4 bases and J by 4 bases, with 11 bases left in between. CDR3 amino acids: CASSVRGSTGELFF. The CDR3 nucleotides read TGCGCCAGCAGCGTGCGGGGTAGCACCGGGGAGCTGTTTTTT. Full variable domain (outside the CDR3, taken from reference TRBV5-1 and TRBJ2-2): KAGVTQTPRYLIKTRGQQVTLSCSPISGHRSVSWYQQTPGQGLQFLFEYFSETQRNKGNFPGRFSGRQFSNSRSEMNVSTLELGDSALYLCASSVRGSTGELFFGEGSRLTVL.

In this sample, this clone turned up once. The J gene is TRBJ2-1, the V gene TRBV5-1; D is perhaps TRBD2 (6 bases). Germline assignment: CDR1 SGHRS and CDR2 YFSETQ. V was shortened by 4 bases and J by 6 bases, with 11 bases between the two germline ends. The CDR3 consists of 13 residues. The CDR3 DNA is TGCGCCAGCAGCGCGGGACGCCTCAATGAGCAGTTCTTC. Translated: CASSAGRLNEQFF.

CDR3 coding DNA: TGTGCCAGCACAGGTTCTCTGAACACCGGGGAGCTGTTTTTT. Amino acid sequence: CASTGSLNTGELFF. The genes are TRBV28 and TRBJ2-2; D unclear. The germline CDR1 and CDR2 sequences are MDHEN and SYDVKM. This CDR3 region has 14 residues. V was shortened by 7 bases and J by 1 base, with 10 bases between the two germline ends.